Listed below are T cell receptor beta chains from one sample, sequenced in a study of T cells after yellow fever vaccination. TCRdb passed the 5' RACE reads through MiXCR, listing each CDR3 protein once. The data show 150,000 to 200,000 distinct CDR3 sequences, about 11% seen once. The specimen comprised CD8+ T cells sorted from PBMCs, sampled 15 days after the yellow fever booster vaccination. All receptors come from a man younger than 30 who received the YFV17D yellow fever vaccine. CDR3s include the opening cysteine and the closing phenylalanine or tryptophan. The order of the fields is V gene, D gene, clone size, CDR3 length, J gene, CDR3 protein, CDR3 DNA. A D gene is named only where the DNA matches it firmly. Some rows mark clone size as missing; the rest say once, few, many or name a class of expanded clone.

v_gene: TRBV4-2; d_gene: -; abundance: few; len: 15; j_gene: TRBJ1-5; CDR3aa: CASSQDQAGVQPQHF; CDR3nt: TGTGCCAGCAGCCAAGATCAGGCAGGGGTCCAGCCCCAGCATTTT
v_gene: TRBV29-1; d_gene: -; abundance: -; len: 13; j_gene: TRBJ2-1; CDR3aa: CSVESHTYNEQFF; CDR3nt: TGCAGCGTTGAGTCCCATACCTACAATGAGCAGTTCTTC
v_gene: TRBV7-8; d_gene: -; abundance: few; len: 14; j_gene: TRBJ2-5; CDR3aa: CASDPRGVQETQYF; CDR3nt: TGTGCCAGCGACCCTAGGGGGGTACAAGAGACCCAGTACTTC
v_gene: TRBV27; d_gene: -; abundance: -; len: 15; j_gene: TRBJ2-3; CDR3aa: CASSPNARGLGTQYF; CDR3nt: TGTGCCAGCAGTCCAAACGCCCGGGGGCTAGGTACGCAGTATTTT
v_gene: TRBV27; d_gene: TRBD1; abundance: many; len: 13; j_gene: TRBJ1-1; CDR3aa: CASRSWDRTEAFF; CDR3nt: TGTGCCAGCAGAAGTTGGGACAGGACTGAAGCTTTCTTT
v_gene: TRBV27; d_gene: -; abundance: -; len: 13; j_gene: TRBJ1-1; CDR3aa: CASKDSMNTEAFF; CDR3nt: TGTGCCAGCAAAGACAGCATGAACACTGAAGCTTTCTTT
v_gene: TRBV15; d_gene: -; abundance: few; len: 16; j_gene: TRBJ2-5; CDR3aa: CATSRDRATSRETQYF; CDR3nt: TGTGCCACCAGCAGAGATAGGGCGACTAGTAGGGAGACCCAGTACTTC
v_gene: TRBV7-9; d_gene: TRBD2; abundance: few; len: 16; j_gene: TRBJ2-2; CDR3aa: CASSDTSGGATGELFF; CDR3nt: TGTGCCAGCAGCGACACTAGCGGGGGGGCCACCGGGGAGCTGTTTTTT
v_gene: TRBV27; d_gene: TRBD1; abundance: few; len: 14; j_gene: TRBJ2-5; CDR3aa: CASSSTGTEETQYF; CDR3nt: TGTGCCAGCAGCTCGACCGGGACAGAAGAGACCCAGTACTTC
v_gene: TRBV19; d_gene: TRBD1; abundance: -; len: 16; j_gene: TRBJ1-2; CDR3aa: CASSYRQGGANYGYTF; CDR3nt: TGTGCCAGTAGTTACCGACAGGGCGGTGCTAACTATGGCTACACCTTC
v_gene: TRBV12-3/TRBV12-4; d_gene: -; abundance: -; len: 16; j_gene: TRBJ2-2; CDR3aa: CASSLLQVANTGELFF; CDR3nt: TGTGCCAGCAGTTTACTACAGGTGGCGAACACCGGGGAGCTGTTTTTT
v_gene: TRBV7-3; d_gene: TRBD2; abundance: few; len: 15; j_gene: TRBJ2-1; CDR3aa: CASSPRPWGGKEQFF; CDR3nt: TGTGCCAGCAGCCCACGGCCATGGGGAGGGAAGGAGCAGTTCTTC
v_gene: TRBV20-1; d_gene: TRBD1; abundance: few; len: 14; j_gene: TRBJ1-2; CDR3aa: CSASVGQGIYGYTF; CDR3nt: TGCAGTGCTAGCGTGGGACAGGGTATCTATGGCTACACCTTC
v_gene: TRBV12-3/TRBV12-4; d_gene: TRBD1; abundance: -; len: 20; j_gene: TRBJ2-4; CDR3aa: CASSFRTGQFSLLAKNIQYF; CDR3nt: TGTGCCAGCAGTTTTAGGACGGGACAGTTCAGCCTCCTAGCCAAAAACATTCAGTACTTC
v_gene: TRBV11-2; d_gene: -; abundance: -; len: 12; j_gene: TRBJ2-4; CDR3aa: CASSFIPDSQYF; CDR3nt: TGTGCCAGCAGCTTCATTCCCGACAGTCAGTACTTC
v_gene: TRBV20-1; d_gene: TRBD2; abundance: many; len: 15; j_gene: TRBJ2-2; CDR3aa: CSAKGSSGDTGELFF; CDR3nt: TGCAGTGCTAAAGGCTCTAGCGGGGACACCGGGGAGCTGTTTTTT
v_gene: TRBV12-3/TRBV12-4; d_gene: TRBD2; abundance: -; len: 17; j_gene: TRBJ2-3; CDR3aa: CASSLATSGDRTDTQYF; CDR3nt: TGTGCCAGCAGTTTAGCGACTAGCGGGGACCGCACAGATACGCAGTATTTT
v_gene: TRBV7-9; d_gene: TRBD2; abundance: few; len: 15; j_gene: TRBJ2-1; CDR3aa: CASSLRGDAYNEQFF; CDR3nt: TGTGCCAGCAGCTTACGGGGGGACGCCTACAATGAGCAGTTCTTC